This T cell receptor (beta chain) emerged from a study of OX40 agonist ivuxolimab in advanced cancers. Study results and limitations: Low normalized T-cell clonal expansion also characterized some of the nonresponders.

Germline V gene sequence: CDR1 SGHDN, CDR2 FVKESK. This CDR3 has 17 amino acids. V lost 1 base and J lost 0, with 13 bases in between. Turning to this clone: Antigen specificity is unknown.

Assay: immunoSEQ multiplex PCR; the TCRdb copy retains only in-frame clones and omits some. The sample includes over 150,000 clones, around 94% seen only once; the top ten take approximately 0.32%. The source of this sequence is an adult with an advanced solid tumor such as melanoma, head and neck, liver or kidney cancer. The chain carries TRBV14 and TRBJ2-4; D is uncertain. Sequencing used CD4+ or CD8+ T cells sorted from blood, obtained in a trial of the OX40 agonist ivuxolimab. This chain's CDR3 is CASSQGLTALAKNIQYF. The CDR3 DNA follows: TGTGCCAGCAGCCAAGGGTTAACGGCCCTAGCCAAAAACATTCAGTACTTC.